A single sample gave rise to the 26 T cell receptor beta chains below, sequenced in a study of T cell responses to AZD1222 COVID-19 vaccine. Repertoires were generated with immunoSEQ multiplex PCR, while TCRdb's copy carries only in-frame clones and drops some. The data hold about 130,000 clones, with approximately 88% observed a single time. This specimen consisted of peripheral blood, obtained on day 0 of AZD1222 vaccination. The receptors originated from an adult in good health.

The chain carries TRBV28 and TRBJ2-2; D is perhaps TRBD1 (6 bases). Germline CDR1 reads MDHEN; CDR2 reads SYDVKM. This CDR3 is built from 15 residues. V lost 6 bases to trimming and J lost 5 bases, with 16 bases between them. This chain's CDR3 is CASSEDQGITGELFF. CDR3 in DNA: TGTGCCAGCAGCGAAGATCAGGGGATTACCGGGGAGCTGTTTTTT.

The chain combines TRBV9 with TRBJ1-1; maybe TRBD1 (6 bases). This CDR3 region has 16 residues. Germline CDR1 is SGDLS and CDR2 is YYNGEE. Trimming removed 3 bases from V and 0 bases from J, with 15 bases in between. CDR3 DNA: TGTGCCAGCAGCGCTCAGGGGACCTCCCTGAACACTGAAGCTTTCTTT. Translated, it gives CASSAQGTSLNTEAFF. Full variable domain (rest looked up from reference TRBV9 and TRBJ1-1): DSGVTQTPKHLITATGQRVTLRCSPRSGDLSVYWYQQSLDQGLQFLIQYYNGEERAKGNILERFSAQQFPDLHSELNLSSLELGDSALYFCASSAQGTSLNTEAFFGQGTRLTVV.

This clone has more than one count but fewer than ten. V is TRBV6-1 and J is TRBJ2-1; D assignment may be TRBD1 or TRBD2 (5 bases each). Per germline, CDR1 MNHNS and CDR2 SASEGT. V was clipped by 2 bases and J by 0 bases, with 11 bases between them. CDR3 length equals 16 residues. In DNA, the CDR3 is TGTGCCAGCAGTGAAATGGGGGAGAACTCCTACAATGAGCAGTTCTTC. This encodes CASSEMGENSYNEQFF.

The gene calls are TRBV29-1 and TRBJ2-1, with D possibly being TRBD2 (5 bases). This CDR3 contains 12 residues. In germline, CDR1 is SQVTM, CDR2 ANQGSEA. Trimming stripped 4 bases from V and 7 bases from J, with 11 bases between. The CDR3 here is CSVVVDFNEQFF. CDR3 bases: TGCAGCGTTGTTGTGGACTTTAATGAGCAGTTCTTC.

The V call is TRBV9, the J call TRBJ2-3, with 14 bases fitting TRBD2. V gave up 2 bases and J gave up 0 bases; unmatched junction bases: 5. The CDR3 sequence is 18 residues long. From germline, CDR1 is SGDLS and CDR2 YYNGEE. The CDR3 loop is CASSVGTSGGPSTDTQYF. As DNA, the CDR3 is TGTGCCAGCAGCGTCGGGACTAGCGGGGGCCCTAGCACAGATACGCAGTATTTT.

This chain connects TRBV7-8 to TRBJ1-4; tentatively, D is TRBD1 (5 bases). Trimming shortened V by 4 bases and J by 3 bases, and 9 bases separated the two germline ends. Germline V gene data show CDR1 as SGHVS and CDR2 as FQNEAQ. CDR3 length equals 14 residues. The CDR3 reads CASSSGRANEKLFF. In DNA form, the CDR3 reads TGTGCCAGCAGCTCAGGGAGGGCTAATGAAAAACTGTTTTTT.

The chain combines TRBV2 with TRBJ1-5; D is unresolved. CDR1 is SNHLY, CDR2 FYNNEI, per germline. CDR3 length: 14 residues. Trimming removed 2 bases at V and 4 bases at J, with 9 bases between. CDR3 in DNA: TGTGCCAGCAGTGAACAGGCGAAGAATCAGCCCCAGCATTTT. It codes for CASSEQAKNQPQHF.

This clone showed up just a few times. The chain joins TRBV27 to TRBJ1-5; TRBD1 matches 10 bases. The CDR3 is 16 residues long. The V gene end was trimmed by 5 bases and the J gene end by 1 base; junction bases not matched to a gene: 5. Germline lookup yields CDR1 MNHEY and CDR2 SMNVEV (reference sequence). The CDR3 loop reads CASSPGDRGSNQPQHF. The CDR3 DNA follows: TGTGCCAGCAGTCCCGGGGACAGGGGAAGCAATCAGCCCCAGCATTTT.

The DNA for the CDR3 is TGTGCCAGCAGCTTATACTCTGGAAACACCATATATTTT. It yields the protein CASSLYSGNTIYF. The chain employs TRBV7-9 and TRBJ1-3; no reliable D call. The CDR3 spans 13 residues. Per germline, CDR1 SEHNR and CDR2 FQNEAQ (reference sequence). V gave up 2 bases and J gave up 0 bases, with 2 bases separating them.

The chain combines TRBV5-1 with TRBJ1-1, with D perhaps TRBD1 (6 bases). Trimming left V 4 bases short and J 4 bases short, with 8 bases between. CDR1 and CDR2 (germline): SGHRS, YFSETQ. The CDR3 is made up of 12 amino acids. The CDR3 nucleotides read TGCGCCAGCAGCACAGGGAGCACTGAAGCTTTCTTT. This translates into CASSTGSTEAFF.

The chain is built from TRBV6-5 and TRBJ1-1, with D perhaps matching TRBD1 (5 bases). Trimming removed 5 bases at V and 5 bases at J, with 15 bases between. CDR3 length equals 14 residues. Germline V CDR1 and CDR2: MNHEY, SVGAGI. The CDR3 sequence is CASSLQDGGTEAFF. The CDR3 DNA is TGTGCCAGCAGTCTTCAAGACGGGGGGACTGAAGCTTTCTTT.

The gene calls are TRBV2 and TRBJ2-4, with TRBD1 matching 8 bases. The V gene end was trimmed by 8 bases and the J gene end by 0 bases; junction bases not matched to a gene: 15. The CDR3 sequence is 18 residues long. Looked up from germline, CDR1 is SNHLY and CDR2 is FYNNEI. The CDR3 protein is CASSMGQAFSLAKNIQYF. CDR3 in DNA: TGTGCCAGCTCTATGGGACAGGCATTTTCCTTAGCCAAAAACATTCAGTACTTC. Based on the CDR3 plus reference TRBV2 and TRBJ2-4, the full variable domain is EPEVTQTPSHQVTQMGQEVILRCVPISNHLYFYWYRQILGQKVEFLVSFYNNEISEKSEIFDDQFSVERPDGSNFTLKIRSTKLEDSAMYFCASSMGQAFSLAKNIQYFGAGTRLSVL.

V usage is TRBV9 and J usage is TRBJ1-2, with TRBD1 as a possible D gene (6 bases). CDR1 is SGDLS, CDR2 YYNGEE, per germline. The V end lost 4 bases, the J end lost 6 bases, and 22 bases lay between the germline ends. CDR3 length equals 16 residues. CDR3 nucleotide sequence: TGTGCCAGCAGCCCCCGAGAGGTTTGGGGGCAGGATGGCTACACCTTC. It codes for CASSPREVWGQDGYTF.

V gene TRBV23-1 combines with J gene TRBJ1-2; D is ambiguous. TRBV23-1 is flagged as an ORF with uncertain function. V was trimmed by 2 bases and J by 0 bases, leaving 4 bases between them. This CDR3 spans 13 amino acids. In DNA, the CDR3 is TGCGCCAGCAGTCAACAGGCTAACTATGGCTACACCTTC. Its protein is CASSQQANYGYTF.

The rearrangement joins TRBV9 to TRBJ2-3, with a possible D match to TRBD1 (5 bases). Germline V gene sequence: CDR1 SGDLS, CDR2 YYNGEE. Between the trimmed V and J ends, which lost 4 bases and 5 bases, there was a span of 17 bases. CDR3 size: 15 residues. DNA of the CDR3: TGTGCCAGCAGCTCGACCCCGACAGCCGAAGATACGCAGTATTTT. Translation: CASSSTPTAEDTQYF.

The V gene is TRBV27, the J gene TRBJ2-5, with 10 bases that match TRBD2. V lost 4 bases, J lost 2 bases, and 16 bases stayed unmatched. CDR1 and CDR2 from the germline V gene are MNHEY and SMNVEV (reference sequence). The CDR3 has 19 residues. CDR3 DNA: TGTGCCAGCAGTTCCCGCTTGCTAGCGGGGGAAGGGGGGCAAGAGACCCAGTACTTC. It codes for CASSSRLLAGEGGQETQYF.

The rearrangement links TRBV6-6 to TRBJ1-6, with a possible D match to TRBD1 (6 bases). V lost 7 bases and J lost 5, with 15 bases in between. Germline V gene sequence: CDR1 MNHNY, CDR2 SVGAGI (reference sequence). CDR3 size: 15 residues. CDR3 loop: CASTGTGLNNSPLHF. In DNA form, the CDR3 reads TGTGCCAGCACCGGAACAGGGCTGAATAATTCACCCCTCCACTTT.

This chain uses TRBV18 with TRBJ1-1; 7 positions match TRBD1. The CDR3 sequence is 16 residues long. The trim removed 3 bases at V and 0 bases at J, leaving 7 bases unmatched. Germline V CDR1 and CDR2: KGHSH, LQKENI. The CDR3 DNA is TGTGCCAGCTCACCCCTGGGACAGCTTATGAACACTGAAGCTTTCTTT. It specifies CASSPLGQLMNTEAFF.

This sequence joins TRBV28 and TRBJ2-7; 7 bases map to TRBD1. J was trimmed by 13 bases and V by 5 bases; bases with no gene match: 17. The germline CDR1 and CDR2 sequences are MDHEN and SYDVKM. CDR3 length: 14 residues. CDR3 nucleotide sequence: TGTGCCAGCAGTACAGGGGCTCCTAAAATTATGGGTTACTTC. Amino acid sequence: CASSTGAPKIMGYF.

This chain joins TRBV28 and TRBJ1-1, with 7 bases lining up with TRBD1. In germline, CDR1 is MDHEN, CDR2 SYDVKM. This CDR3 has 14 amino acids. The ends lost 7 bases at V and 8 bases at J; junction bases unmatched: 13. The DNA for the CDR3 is TGTGCCAGCACCGCCGACAGGGTTAGCGGAGAAGCTTTCTTT. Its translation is CASTADRVSGEAFF.

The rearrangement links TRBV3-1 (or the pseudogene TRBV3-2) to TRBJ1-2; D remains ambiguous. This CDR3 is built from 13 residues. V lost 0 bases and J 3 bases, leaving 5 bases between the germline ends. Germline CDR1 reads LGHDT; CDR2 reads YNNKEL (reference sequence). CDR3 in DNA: TGTGCCAGCAGCCAAGAAGGCCACTATGGCTACACCTTC. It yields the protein CASSQEGHYGYTF.

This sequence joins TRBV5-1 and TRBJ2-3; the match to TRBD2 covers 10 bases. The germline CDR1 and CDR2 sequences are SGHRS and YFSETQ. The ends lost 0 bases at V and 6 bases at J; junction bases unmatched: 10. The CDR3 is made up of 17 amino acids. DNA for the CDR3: TGCGCCAGCAGCTTGGTGCTAGCGGGGGCGCCTGGGGATACGCAGTATTTT. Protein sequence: CASSLVLAGAPGDTQYF.

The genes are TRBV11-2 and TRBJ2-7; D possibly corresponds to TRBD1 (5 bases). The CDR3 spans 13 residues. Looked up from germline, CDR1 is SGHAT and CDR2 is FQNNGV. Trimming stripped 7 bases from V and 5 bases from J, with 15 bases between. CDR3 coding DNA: TGTGCCAGCACCCCAGGATGGGGCAACGAGCAGTACTTC. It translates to CASTPGWGNEQYF.

The CDR3 coding sequence is TGTGCCAGCAGTACCCAAGGGGGGGCGGGCTACGAGCAGTACTTC. Encoded protein: CASSTQGGAGYEQYF. The rearrangement links TRBV2 to TRBJ2-7, with D possibly TRBD2 on 7 matching bases. Germline V gene sequence: CDR1 SNHLY, CDR2 FYNNEI. Trimming stripped 5 bases from V and 3 bases from J, with 17 bases between. The CDR3 loop spans 15 amino acids. The full variable domain, completed using reference TRBV2 and TRBJ2-7, is EPEVTQTPSHQVTQMGQEVILRCVPISNHLYFYWYRQILGQKVEFLVSFYNNEISEKSEIFDDQFSVERPDGSNFTLKIRSTKLEDSAMYFCASSTQGGAGYEQYFGPGTRLTVT.

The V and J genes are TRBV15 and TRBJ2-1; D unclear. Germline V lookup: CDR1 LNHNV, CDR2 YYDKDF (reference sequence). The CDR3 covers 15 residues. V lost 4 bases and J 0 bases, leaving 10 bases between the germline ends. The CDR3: CATSTRVSSYNEQFF. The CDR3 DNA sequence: TGTGCCACCAGCACCCGAGTCAGCTCCTACAATGAGCAGTTCTTC.

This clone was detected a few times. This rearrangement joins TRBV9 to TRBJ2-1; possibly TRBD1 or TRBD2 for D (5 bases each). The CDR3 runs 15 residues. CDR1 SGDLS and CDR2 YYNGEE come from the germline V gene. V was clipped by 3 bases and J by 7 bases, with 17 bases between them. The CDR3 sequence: CASSAGTPAGNEQFF. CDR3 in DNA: TGTGCCAGCAGCGCCGGGACCCCCGCCGGGAATGAGCAGTTCTTC.